A single sample gave rise to the 2 T cell receptor beta chains below, sequenced in a study of OX40 agonist ivuxolimab in advanced cancers. Profiled with immunoSEQ multiplex PCR; TCRdb holds only in-frame clones, not every one. The table includes about 77,000 clones, approximately 83% detected once. The sequencing here drew on CD4+ or CD8+ T cells sorted from blood, taken in a trial of the OX40 agonist ivuxolimab. The receptor set was obtained from an adult with an advanced solid tumor such as melanoma, head and neck, liver or kidney cancer.

The chain recombines TRBV6-5 with TRBJ2-2, with 8 bases matching TRBD2. In germline, CDR1 is MNHEY, CDR2 SVGAGI. The CDR3 spans 15 residues. With V trimmed by 6 bases and J by 7 bases, 10 bases remained unmatched. The CDR3 loop reads CASRRDGGAVGELFF. In DNA form, the CDR3 reads TGTGCCAGCAGAAGAGACGGGGGGGCGGTCGGGGAGCTGTTTTTT.

The V and J genes are TRBV18 and TRBJ1-5; unclear D gene. This CDR3 comprises 13 residues. Germline V gene data show CDR1 as KGHSH and CDR2 as LQKENI. Trimming stripped 3 bases from V and 9 bases from J, with 12 bases between. The CDR3 DNA is TGTGCCAGCTCACCCGGTCCAGAGCGGCCCCAGCATTTT. It codes for CASSPGPERPQHF.